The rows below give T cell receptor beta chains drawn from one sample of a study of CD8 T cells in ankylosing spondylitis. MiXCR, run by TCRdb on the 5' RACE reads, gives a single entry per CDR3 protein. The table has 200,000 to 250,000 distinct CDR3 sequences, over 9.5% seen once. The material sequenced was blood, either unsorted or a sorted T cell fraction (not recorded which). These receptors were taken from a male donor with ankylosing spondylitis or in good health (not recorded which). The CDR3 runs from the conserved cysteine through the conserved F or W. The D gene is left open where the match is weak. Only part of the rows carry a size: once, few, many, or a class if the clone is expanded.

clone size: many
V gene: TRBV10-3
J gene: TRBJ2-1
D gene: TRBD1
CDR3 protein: CAVLSGTGSHEQFF
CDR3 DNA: TGTGCCGTCTTATCCGGGACAGGGTCCCATGAGCAGTTCTTC

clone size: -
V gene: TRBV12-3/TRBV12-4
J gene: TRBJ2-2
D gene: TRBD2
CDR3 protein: CASRVLAGGPGGELFF
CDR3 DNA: TGTGCCAGCAGGGTCCTAGCGGGGGGGCCTGGCGGGGAGCTGTTTTTT

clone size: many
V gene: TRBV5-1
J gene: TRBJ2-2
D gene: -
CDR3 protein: CASSLVLRGGELFF
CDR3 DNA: TGCGCCAGCAGCTTGGTCTTGCGGGGAGGGGAGCTGTTTTTT

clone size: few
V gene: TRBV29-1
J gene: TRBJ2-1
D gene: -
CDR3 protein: CSVEISGYEQFF
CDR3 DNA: TGCAGCGTTGAGATTAGCGGTTATGAGCAGTTCTTC

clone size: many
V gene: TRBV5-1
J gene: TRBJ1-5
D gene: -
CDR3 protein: CARTLGGGSNQPQHF
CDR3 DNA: TGCGCCAGGACTCTCGGGGGGGGTAGCAATCAGCCCCAGCATTTT

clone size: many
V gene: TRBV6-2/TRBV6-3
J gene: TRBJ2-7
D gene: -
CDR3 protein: CASSISYEQYF
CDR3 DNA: TGTGCCAGCAGCATTAGCTACGAGCAGTACTTC

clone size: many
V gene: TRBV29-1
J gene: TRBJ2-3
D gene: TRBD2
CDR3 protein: CSVEELAGGPPDTQYF
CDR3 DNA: TGCAGCGTTGAGGAACTAGCGGGGGGGCCGCCAGATACGCAGTATTTT

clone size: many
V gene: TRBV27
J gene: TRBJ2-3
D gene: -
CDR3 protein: CASYPPGADTQYF
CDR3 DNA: TGTGCCAGCTACCCCCCCGGGGCAGATACGCAGTATTTT

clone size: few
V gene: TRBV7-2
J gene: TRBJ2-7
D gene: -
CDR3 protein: CASGRGALIPEQYF
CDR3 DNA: TGTGCCAGCGGCAGGGGGGCTCTAATCCCCGAGCAGTACTTC

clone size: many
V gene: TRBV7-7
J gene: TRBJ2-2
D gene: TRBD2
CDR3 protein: CASSLTAGTSPGELFF
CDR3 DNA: TGTGCTAGCAGCTTAACGGCCGGGACTAGCCCCGGGGAGCTGTTTTTT

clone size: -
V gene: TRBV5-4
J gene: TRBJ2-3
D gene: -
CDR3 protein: CASSPDLAQMGDTPYF
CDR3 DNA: TGTGCCAGCAGTCCGGATCTAGCGCAAATGGGGGATACGCCGTATTTT

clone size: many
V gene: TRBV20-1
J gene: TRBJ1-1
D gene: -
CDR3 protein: CSARGNGGLNTEAFF
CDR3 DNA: TGCAGTGCTAGAGGAAATGGGGGACTGAACACTGAAGCTTTCTTT

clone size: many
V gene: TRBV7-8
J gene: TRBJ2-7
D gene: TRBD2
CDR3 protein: CAIAGGDSIYEQYF
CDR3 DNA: TGTGCCATTGCGGGGGGGGACTCTATCTACGAGCAGTACTTC

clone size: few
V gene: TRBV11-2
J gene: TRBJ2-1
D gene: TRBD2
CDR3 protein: CASSSGVAGTEQFF
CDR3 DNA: TGTGCCAGCAGCTCAGGGGTAGCGGGAACGGAGCAGTTCTTC

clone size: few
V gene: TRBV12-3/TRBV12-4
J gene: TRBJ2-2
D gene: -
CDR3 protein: CASSLSFPNTGELFF
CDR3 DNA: TGTGCCAGCAGTTTAAGCTTCCCGAACACCGGGGAGCTGTTTTTT

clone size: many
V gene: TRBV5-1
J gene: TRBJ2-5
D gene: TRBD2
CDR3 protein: CASSRSGEETQYF
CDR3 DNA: TGCGCCAGCAGCCGCAGCGGGGAAGAGACCCAGTACTTC

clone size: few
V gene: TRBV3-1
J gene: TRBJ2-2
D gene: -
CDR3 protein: CASSQFRDIHTGELFF
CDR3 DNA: TGTGCCAGCAGCCAATTTAGAGACATACACACCGGGGAGCTGTTTTTT

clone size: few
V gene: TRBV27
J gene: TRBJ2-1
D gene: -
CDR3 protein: CASRPAGTLDEQFF
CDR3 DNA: TGTGCCAGCCGTCCGGCTGGGACTCTGGATGAGCAGTTCTTC